Shown below are 14 T cell receptor beta chains from a single sample sequenced in a study of T cells and Merkel cell carcinoma outcomes. The table came from immunoSEQ multiplex PCR; TCRdb's copy has only in-frame clones and leaves some out. The sample yields just over 15,000 clones, around 86% seen once. What was sequenced was tumor tissue from Merkel cell carcinoma. These receptors were obtained from a human donor with Merkel cell carcinoma.

DNA of the CDR3: TGCGCCAGCATCACCTACGAGCAGTACTTC. It yields the protein CASITYEQYF. The V gene is TRBV5-1, the J gene TRBJ2-7; D ambiguous. This CDR3 is built from 10 residues. The V gene lost 6 bases and the J gene lost 2 bases, with 3 bases spanning the gap. Per germline, CDR1 SGHRS and CDR2 YFSETQ.

The chain is built from TRBV9 and TRBJ1-2; D not certain. The V and J ends lost 3 bases and 5 bases respectively, with 11 bases between them. Germline values: CDR1 SGDLS, CDR2 YYNGEE. The CDR3 runs to 13 residues. The CDR3: CASSDTGGYGYTF. CDR3 DNA sequence: TGTGCCAGCAGCGACACGGGTGGTTATGGCTACACCTTC. Full variable domain (missing parts from reference TRBV9 and TRBJ1-2): DSGVTQTPKHLITATGQRVTLRCSPRSGDLSVYWYQQSLDQGLQFLIQYYNGEERAKGNILERFSAQQFPDLHSELNLSSLELGDSALYFCASSDTGGYGYTFGSGTRLTVV.

The chain is built from TRBV11-2 and TRBJ2-7; D call uncertain. With 1 base removed from V and 3 bases from J, the gap between germline ends came to 13 bases. Germline CDR1 SGHAT, CDR2 FQNNGV. The length of the CDR3 is 15 residues. The CDR3 sequence is CASSLARLGFYEQYF. The CDR3 DNA reads as TGTGCCAGCAGCTTAGCCCGGCTAGGATTCTACGAGCAGTACTTC.

The J gene is TRBJ2-2, the V gene TRBV9; tentative D call: TRBD1 (6 bases). V was pared by 3 bases and J by 6 bases, with 9 bases between. Germline CDR1 SGDLS, CDR2 YYNGEE. The CDR3 covers 13 residues. The DNA for the CDR3 is TGTGCCAGCAGCGCCAGGGGACCCGGGGAGCTGTTTTTT. This gives the protein CASSARGPGELFF.

This sequence joins TRBV29-1 and TRBJ2-7, with a tentative D call TRBD1 (5 bases). This CDR3 region has 12 residues. Trimming stripped 4 bases from V and 5 bases from J, with 12 bases between. Looked up from germline, CDR1 is SQVTM and CDR2 is ANQGSEA. The CDR3 coding sequence is TGCAGCGTTGGGGTAGGGGCAAACGAGCAGTACTTC. As protein: CSVGVGANEQYF.

The CDR3: CASRDRPYEQYF. In DNA, the CDR3 is TGTGCCAGCAGGGACAGGCCGTACGAGCAGTACTTC. This chain joins TRBV2 and TRBJ2-7, with TRBD1 matching 7 bases. The germline CDR1 and CDR2 sequences are SNHLY and FYNNEI. The ends lost 6 bases at V and 4 bases at J; junction bases unmatched: 3. The CDR3 is 12 amino acids.

V and J are TRBV9 and TRBJ2-7; D is possibly TRBD1 (6 bases). Germline lookup yields CDR1 SGDLS and CDR2 YYNGEE. There are 14 residues in the CDR3. V dropped 0 bases and J dropped 2 bases, with 9 bases sitting between them. Here the CDR3 reads CASSVAWDTYEQYF. The CDR3 DNA reads TGTGCCAGCAGCGTAGCTTGGGACACCTACGAGCAGTACTTC.

The genes are TRBV5-6 and TRBJ2-3; unclear D gene. CDR3 size: 18 residues. CDR1 SGHDT and CDR2 YYEEEE come from the germline V gene. V dropped 5 bases and J dropped 0 bases, with 22 bases sitting between them. Here the CDR3 reads CASSPIWVIDPSTDTQYF. The DNA for the CDR3 is TGTGCCAGCAGTCCTATATGGGTGATTGACCCTAGCACAGATACGCAGTATTTT.

This clone was seen just once. The V gene is TRBV14, the J gene TRBJ2-1; TRBD2 agrees at 12 bases. The CDR3 is 14 amino acids. CDR1 and CDR2 from the germline V gene are SGHDN and FVKESK. V was clipped by 4 bases and J by 6 bases; unmatched bases: 1. CDR3 region: CASSRTSGANEQFF. CDR3 nucleotide sequence: TGTGCCAGCAGCCGGACTAGCGGGGCCAATGAGCAGTTCTTC.

V and J are TRBV2 and TRBJ1-1; D perhaps matches TRBD1 (6 bases). With 7 bases removed from V and 9 bases from J, the gap between germline ends came to 15 bases. CDR1 SNHLY and CDR2 FYNNEI come from the germline V gene. The CDR3 extends over 12 amino acids. The CDR3 is CASIGTSLKAFF. DNA for the CDR3: TGTGCCAGCATCGGGACATCACTGAAAGCTTTCTTT.

V gene TRBV30 combines with J gene TRBJ1-1; a weak D match, TRBD1 (5 bases). Germline CDR1 reads GTSNPN; CDR2 reads SVGIG (reference sequence). The CDR3 is 13 residues long. The V gene lost 4 bases and the J gene lost 3 bases, with 12 bases spanning the gap. The chain's CDR3 is CAWKFGDHTEAFF. The CDR3 nucleotides read TGTGCCTGGAAGTTCGGGGACCACACTGAAGCTTTCTTT.

The chain carries TRBV9 and TRBJ1-4, with D tentatively TRBD1 (5 bases). Germline-derived CDR1 and CDR2 are SGDLS and YYNGEE. This CDR3 region has 15 residues. Deletions cut 0 bases from V and 3 bases from J, with 9 bases between. The CDR3 sequence is CASSVAGGANEKLFF. The CDR3 DNA sequence: TGTGCCAGCAGCGTAGCGGGGGGAGCTAATGAAAAACTGTTTTTT. Full variable domain (rest looked up from reference TRBV9 and TRBJ1-4): DSGVTQTPKHLITATGQRVTLRCSPRSGDLSVYWYQQSLDQGLQFLIQYYNGEERAKGNILERFSAQQFPDLHSELNLSSLELGDSALYFCASSVAGGANEKLFFGSGTQLSVL.

The V call is TRBV5-1, the J call TRBJ2-3, with 9 bases identical to TRBD2. Germline trimming cut 5 bases from V and 0 bases from J; bases unmatched to any gene: 7. Looked up from germline, CDR1 is SGHRS and CDR2 is YFSETQ. The CDR3 is 16 amino acids. The CDR3: CASRTSGSSSTDTQYF. Written as DNA, the CDR3 is TGCGCCAGCAGGACTAGCGGAAGTTCTAGCACAGATACGCAGTATTTT. The full variable domain, in which reference TRBV5-1 and TRBJ2-3 provide the parts outside the CDR3, is KAGVTQTPRYLIKTRGQQVTLSCSPISGHRSVSWYQQTPGQGLQFLFEYFSETQRNKGNFPGRFSGRQFSNSRSEMNVSTLELGDSALYLCASRTSGSSSTDTQYFGPGTRLTVL.

This rearrangement joins TRBV5-1 to TRBJ2-7; 9 bases fit TRBD1. With V trimmed by 6 bases and J by 0 bases, 4 bases remained unmatched. Germline values: CDR1 SGHRS, CDR2 YFSETQ. The CDR3 covers 14 residues. CDR3: CASTETGGSYEQYF. The CDR3 DNA reads as TGCGCCAGCACCGAGACAGGGGGCTCCTACGAGCAGTACTTC.